The T cell receptor (beta chain) described here comes from a study of long-term antiretroviral therapy in people with HIV. General study points: ART was followed by higher diversity that remained below transplant donor controls.

This was the immunoSEQ v3.0 assay at survey level. The table came from immunoSEQ multiplex PCR; TCRdb's copy has only in-frame clones and leaves some out. The sample holds about 22,000 clones; more than 65% are singletons and the top ten take about 18%. On this clone itself: Antigen: not known.

The germline CDR1 and CDR2 sequences are LGHNT and FRNRAP. The V and J ends lost 1 base and 1 base respectively, with 5 bases between them. The CDR3 totals 13 residues. This specimen consisted of unsorted PBMCs, obtained 0.1 years before starting antiretroviral therapy. This TCR was sampled from a man aged 18 to 30 with HIV. The chain combines TRBV12-5 with TRBJ2-7; D unresolved. The CDR3 spells CASGLGDSYEQYF. Written as DNA, the CDR3 is TGTGCTAGTGGTTTGGGGGATTCCTACGAGCAGTACTTC.